Presented here are 10 T cell receptor beta chains from one specimen sequenced in a study of shared clonotypes between healthy human individuals. Some clones are missing from TCRdb's copy, which holds only in-frame ones; the method was immunoSEQ multiplex PCR. The sample includes millions of clones, about 95% of them seen just once. Material for sequencing was naive CD4+ T cells sorted from blood. Subset indicated: CD45RA+ positively selected. The receptor set was obtained from a young man in good health.

The genes are TRBV28 and TRBJ1-2; 9 bases align to TRBD1. Germline CDR1 MDHEN, CDR2 SYDVKM. The trim removed 10 bases at V and 4 bases at J, leaving 4 bases unmatched. The CDR3 has 12 residues. CDR3 coding DNA: TGTGCCATCACAGGGGGCAGCTATGGCTACACCTTC. Encoded protein: CAITGGSYGYTF.

The J gene is TRBJ2-3, the V gene TRBV5-1; D possibly corresponds to TRBD2 (5 bases). Germline V gives CDR1 SGHRS, CDR2 YFSETQ. CDR3 length: 16 residues. V lost 0 bases to trimming and J lost 3 bases, with 14 bases between them. CDR3 loop: CASSLEGRPGTDTQYF. The CDR3 DNA follows: TGCGCCAGCAGCTTGGAAGGCAGGCCGGGGACAGATACGCAGTATTTT.

The chain joins TRBV2 to TRBJ1-2; TRBD1 agrees at 8 bases. This CDR3 region has 15 residues. Unmatched junction bases numbered 7, after V lost 2 bases and J lost 5 bases. CDR1 is SNHLY and CDR2 is FYNNEI in the germline V gene. For the CDR3, the DNA is TGTGCCAGCAGTGAATTATGGCAGGGGGCTTATGGCTACACCTTC. As protein: CASSELWQGAYGYTF.

The chain is built from TRBV2 and TRBJ2-7, with no clear D. The germline V and J ends were trimmed by 6 bases and 7 bases, with 13 bases remaining between them. CDR3 length: 12 residues. Germline assignment: CDR1 SNHLY and CDR2 FYNNEI. The CDR3 DNA follows: TGTGCCAGCAGCGCCTTACCTAGGGAGCAGTACTTC. This gives the protein CASSALPREQYF.

This chain links TRBV10-3 with TRBJ2-5; 11 bases match TRBD2. Germline V gene lookup returns CDR1 ENHRY and CDR2 SYGVKD. The CDR3 sequence is 16 residues long. V gave up 0 bases and J gave up 4 bases; unmatched junction bases: 4. The CDR3 DNA reads as TGTGCCATCAGTGAGTCGAGTCTAGCGGGAGGAGAGACCCAGTACTTC. Translation gives CAISESSLAGGETQYF.

This chain uses TRBV18 with TRBJ2-7; the match to TRBD1 covers 10 bases. The CDR3 totals 16 residues. The V segment lost 3 bases and the J segment 6 bases; nucleotides outside the gene matches: 11. Germline loops: CDR1 KGHSH, CDR2 LQKENI. Here the CDR3 reads CASSPTGTGVWGEQYF. DNA of the CDR3: TGTGCCAGCTCACCTACCGGGACAGGGGTCTGGGGCGAGCAGTACTTC.

The rearrangement joins TRBV10-3 to TRBJ1-2; D ambiguous. Germline CDR1 ENHRY, CDR2 SYGVKD. This CDR3 contains 13 residues. Trimming left V 4 bases short and J 4 bases short, with 10 bases between. CDR3 in DNA: TGTGCCATCAGTGCAGGCGGCTTCTATGGCTACACCTTC. Its translation is CAISAGGFYGYTF.

The CDR3 reads CASTSSLTPEAFF. In nucleotides, the CDR3 is TGTGCCAGCACCTCATCCCTTACCCCTGAAGCTTTCTTT. The chain links TRBV6-6 to TRBJ1-1; D not certain. V was trimmed by 7 bases and J by 6 bases, leaving 15 bases between them. There are 13 residues in the CDR3. Germline values: CDR1 MNHNY, CDR2 SVGAGI (reference sequence).

The rearrangement links TRBV28 to TRBJ1-5; the D gene is possibly TRBD1 (6 bases). Trimming removed 3 bases from V and 5 bases from J, with 35 bases in between. This CDR3 spans 22 amino acids. CDR1 MDHEN and CDR2 SYDVKM come from the germline V gene. CDR3 in DNA: TGTGCCAGCAGTTTCGTCGGCGGGCGGGGGCTTTCAGCACTGAATCAATATCAGCCCCAGCATTTT. Translating gives CASSFVGGRGLSALNQYQPQHF.

The chain links TRBV6-5 to TRBJ1-5; 7 nucleotides match TRBD1. In germline, CDR1 is MNHEY, CDR2 SVGAGI. There are 15 residues in the CDR3. V shed 5 bases, J shed 4 bases, and the junction held 8 bases outside the gene matches. CDR3 sequence reads: CASSRTGTANQPQHF. The CDR3 coding sequence is TGTGCCAGCAGTCGGACCGGGACAGCGAATCAGCCCCAGCATTTT.